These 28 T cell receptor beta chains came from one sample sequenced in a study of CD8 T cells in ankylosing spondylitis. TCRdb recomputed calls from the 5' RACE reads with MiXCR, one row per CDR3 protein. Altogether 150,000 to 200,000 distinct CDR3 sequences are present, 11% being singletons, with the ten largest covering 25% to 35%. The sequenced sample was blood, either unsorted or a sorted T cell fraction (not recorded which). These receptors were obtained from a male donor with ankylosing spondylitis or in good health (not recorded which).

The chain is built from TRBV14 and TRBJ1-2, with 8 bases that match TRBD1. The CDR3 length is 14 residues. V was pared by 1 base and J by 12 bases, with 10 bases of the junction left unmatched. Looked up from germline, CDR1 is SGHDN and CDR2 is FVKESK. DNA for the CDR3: TGTGCCAGCAGCCAAGTTCGGACAGGGACCGGCCACACCTTC. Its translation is CASSQVRTGTGHTF.

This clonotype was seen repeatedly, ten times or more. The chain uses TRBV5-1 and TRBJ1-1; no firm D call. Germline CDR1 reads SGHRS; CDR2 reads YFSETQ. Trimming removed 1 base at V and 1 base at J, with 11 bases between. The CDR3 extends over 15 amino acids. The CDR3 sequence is CASSLRSGRNTEAFF. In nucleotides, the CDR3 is TGCGCCAGCAGCTTGAGGAGCGGACGGAACACTGAAGCTTTCTTT.

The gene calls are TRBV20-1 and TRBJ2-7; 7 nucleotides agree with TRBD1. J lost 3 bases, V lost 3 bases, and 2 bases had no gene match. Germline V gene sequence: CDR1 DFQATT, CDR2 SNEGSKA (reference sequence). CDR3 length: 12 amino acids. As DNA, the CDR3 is TGCAGTGCTAGTGACAGGGTCTACGAGCAGTACTTC. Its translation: CSASDRVYEQYF.

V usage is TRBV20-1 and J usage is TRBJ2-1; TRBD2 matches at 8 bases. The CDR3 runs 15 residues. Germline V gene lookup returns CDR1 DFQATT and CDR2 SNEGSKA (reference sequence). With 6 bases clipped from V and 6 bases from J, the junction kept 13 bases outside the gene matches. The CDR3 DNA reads TGCAGTGCCCCCCCCGGGACTAGGAGCCGCAATGAGCAGTTCTTC. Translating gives CSAPPGTRSRNEQFF.

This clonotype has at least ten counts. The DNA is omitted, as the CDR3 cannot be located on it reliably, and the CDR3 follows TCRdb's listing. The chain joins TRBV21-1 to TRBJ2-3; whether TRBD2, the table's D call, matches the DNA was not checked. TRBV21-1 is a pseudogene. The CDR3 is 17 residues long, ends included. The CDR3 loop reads CAIKGSGVGYGTDTQYF.

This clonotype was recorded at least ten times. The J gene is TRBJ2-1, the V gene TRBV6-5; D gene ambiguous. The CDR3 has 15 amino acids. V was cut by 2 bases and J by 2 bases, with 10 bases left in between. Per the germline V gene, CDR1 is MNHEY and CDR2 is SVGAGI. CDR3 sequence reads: CASSYAGGTYNEQFF. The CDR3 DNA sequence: TGTGCCAGCAGTTACGCCGGTGGCACCTACAATGAGCAGTTCTTC.

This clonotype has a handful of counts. The DNA for the CDR3 is TGTGCCAGCCGGTATGGCAGTCGGACCTACAATGAGCAGTTCTTC. Amino acids: CASRYGSRTYNEQFF. The V call is TRBV12-3 or TRBV12-4, the J call TRBJ2-1, with D uncertain. V lost 8 bases and J lost 2, with 16 bases in between. This CDR3 has 15 amino acids.

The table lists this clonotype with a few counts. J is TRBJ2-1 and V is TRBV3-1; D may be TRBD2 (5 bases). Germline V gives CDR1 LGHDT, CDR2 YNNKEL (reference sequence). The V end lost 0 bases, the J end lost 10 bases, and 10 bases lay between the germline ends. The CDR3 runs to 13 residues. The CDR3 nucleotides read TGTGCCAGCAGCCAAGATCTCGAGGGCGAGCAGTTCTTC. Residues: CASSQDLEGEQFF.

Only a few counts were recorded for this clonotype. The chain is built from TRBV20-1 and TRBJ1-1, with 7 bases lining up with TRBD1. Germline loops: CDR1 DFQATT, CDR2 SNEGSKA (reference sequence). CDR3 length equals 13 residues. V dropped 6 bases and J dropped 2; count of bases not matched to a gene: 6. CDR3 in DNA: TGCAGTGCCGAGGGACAGATAAACACTGAAGCTTTCTTT. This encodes CSAEGQINTEAFF.

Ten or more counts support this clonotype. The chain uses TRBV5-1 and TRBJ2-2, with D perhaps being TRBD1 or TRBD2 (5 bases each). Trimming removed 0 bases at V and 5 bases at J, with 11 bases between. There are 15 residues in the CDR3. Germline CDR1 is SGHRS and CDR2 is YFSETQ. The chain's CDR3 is CASSLGRGPTGELFF. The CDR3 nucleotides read TGCGCCAGCAGCTTGGGTCGGGGACCGACCGGGGAGCTGTTTTTT. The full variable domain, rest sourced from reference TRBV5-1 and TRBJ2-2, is KAGVTQTPRYLIKTRGQQVTLSCSPISGHRSVSWYQQTPGQGLQFLFEYFSETQRNKGNFPGRFSGRQFSNSRSEMNVSTLELGDSALYLCASSLGRGPTGELFFGEGSRLTVL.

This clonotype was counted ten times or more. DNA for the CDR3: TGTGCCAGCAGCCTGGGGATTACTAACACCGGGGAGCTGTTTTTT. It translates to CASSLGITNTGELFF. This rearrangement joins TRBV12-3 or TRBV12-4 to TRBJ2-2; D is undetermined. The CDR3 consists of 15 residues. V gave up 6 bases and J gave up 2 bases, with 13 bases separating them.

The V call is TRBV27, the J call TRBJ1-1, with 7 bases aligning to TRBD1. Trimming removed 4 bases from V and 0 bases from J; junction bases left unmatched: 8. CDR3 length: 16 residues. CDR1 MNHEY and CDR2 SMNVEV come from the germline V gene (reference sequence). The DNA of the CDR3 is TGTGCCAGCAGTTCCAATAACAGGGGAATGAACACTGAAGCTTTCTTT. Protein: CASSSNNRGMNTEAFF.

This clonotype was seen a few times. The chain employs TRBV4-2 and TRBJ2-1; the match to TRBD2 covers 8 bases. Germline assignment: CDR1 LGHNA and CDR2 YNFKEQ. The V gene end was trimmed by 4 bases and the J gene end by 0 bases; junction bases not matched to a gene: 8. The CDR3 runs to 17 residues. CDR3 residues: CASSRAAGDLSYNEQFF. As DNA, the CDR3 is TGTGCCAGCAGCCGGGCAGCGGGGGATCTCTCCTACAATGAGCAGTTCTTC.

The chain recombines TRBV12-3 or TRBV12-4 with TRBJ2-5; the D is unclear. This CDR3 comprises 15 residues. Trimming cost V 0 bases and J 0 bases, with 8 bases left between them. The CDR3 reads CASSLATDHQETQYF. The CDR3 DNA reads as TGTGCCAGCAGTTTAGCTACAGACCACCAAGAGACCCAGTACTTC.

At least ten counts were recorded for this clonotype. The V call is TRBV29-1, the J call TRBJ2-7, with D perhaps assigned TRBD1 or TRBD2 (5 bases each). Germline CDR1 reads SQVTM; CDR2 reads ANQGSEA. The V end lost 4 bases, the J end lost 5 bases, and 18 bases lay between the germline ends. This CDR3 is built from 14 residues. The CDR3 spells CSVVLGENEHEQYF. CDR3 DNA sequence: TGCAGCGTTGTTTTGGGGGAAAATGAACACGAGCAGTACTTC.

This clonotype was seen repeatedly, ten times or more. In DNA form, the CDR3 reads TGCAGTGCTAGAGATGACGGGGAGCCCGTCGCCTACAATGAGCAGTTCTTC. Translating gives CSARDDGEPVAYNEQFF. V and J are TRBV20-1 and TRBJ2-1; maybe TRBD2 (5 bases). Germline CDR1 and CDR2: DFQATT and SNEGSKA (reference sequence). The CDR3 extends over 17 amino acids. Trimming cost V 0 bases and J 2 bases, with 17 bases left between them.

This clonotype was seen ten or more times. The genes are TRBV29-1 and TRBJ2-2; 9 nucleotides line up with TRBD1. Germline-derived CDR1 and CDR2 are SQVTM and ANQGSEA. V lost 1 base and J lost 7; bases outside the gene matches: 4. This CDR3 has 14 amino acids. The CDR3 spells CSVEGTGVIGELFF. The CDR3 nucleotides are TGCAGCGTTGAAGGGACAGGGGTTATCGGGGAGCTGTTTTTT.

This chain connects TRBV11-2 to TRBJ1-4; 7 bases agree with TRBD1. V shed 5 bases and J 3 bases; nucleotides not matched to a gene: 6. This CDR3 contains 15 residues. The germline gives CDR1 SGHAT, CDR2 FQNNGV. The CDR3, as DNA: TGTGCCAGCAGCATCCTCGGACAGGCTAATGAAAAACTGTTTTTT. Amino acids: CASSILGQANEKLFF.

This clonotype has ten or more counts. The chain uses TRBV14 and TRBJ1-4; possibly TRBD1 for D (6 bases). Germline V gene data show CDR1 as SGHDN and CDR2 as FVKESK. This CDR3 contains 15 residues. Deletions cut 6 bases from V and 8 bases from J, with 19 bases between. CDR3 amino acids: CASSLKQGSGEKLFF. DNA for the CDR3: TGTGCCAGCAGTTTAAAACAGGGATCTGGGGAAAAACTGTTTTTT.

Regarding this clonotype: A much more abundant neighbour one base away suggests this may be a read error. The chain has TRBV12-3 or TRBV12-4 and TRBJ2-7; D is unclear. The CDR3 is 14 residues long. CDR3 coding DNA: TGTGCCAGCAGTCCGGGCGCAGTCCCCTACGAGCACTACTTC. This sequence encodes CASSPGAVPYEHYF.

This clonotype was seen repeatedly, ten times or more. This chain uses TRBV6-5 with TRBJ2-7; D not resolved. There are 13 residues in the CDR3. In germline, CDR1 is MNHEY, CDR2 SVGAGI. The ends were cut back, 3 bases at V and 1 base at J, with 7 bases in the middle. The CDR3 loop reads CASSYFSSYEQYF. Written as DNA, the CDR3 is TGTGCCAGCAGTTATTTTAGTTCCTACGAGCAGTACTTC.

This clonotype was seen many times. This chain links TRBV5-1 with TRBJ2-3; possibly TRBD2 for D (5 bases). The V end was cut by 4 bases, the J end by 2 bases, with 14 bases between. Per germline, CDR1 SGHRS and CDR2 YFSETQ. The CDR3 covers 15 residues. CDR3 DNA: TGCGCCAGCAGCCTCGTGGGAGCGGCCACAGATACGCAGTATTTT. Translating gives CASSLVGAATDTQYF.

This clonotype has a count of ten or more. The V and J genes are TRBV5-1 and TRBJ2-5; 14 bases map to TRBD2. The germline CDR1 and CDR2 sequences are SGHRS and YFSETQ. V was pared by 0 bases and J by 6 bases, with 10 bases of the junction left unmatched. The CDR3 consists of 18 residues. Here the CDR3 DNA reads TGCGCCAGCAGCTTGGCTCCCGGGACTAGCGGGAGCGGGAAGACCCAGTACTTC. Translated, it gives CASSLAPGTSGSGKTQYF.

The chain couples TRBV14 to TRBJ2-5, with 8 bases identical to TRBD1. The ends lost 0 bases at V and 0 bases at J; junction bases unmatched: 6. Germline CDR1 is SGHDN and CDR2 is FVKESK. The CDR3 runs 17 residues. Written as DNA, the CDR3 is TGTGCCAGCAGCCAAGATCCGGGACAGGCTTACCAAGAGACCCAGTACTTC. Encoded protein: CASSQDPGQAYQETQYF.

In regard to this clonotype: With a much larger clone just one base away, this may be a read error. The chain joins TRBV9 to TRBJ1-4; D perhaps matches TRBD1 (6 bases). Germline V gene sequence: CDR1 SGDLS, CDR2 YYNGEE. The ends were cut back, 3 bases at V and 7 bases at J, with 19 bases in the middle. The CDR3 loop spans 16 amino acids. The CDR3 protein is CASSGGLQGGSEKLFF. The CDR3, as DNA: TGTGCCAGCAGCGGTGGCCTACAGGGAGGGTCTGAAAAACTGTTTTTT. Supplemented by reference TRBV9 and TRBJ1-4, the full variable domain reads DSGVTQTPKHLITATGQRVTLRCSPRSGDLSVYWYQQSLDQGLQFLIQYYNGEERAKGNILERFSAQQFPDLHSELNLSSLELGDSALYFCASSGGLQGGSEKLFFGSGTQLSVL.

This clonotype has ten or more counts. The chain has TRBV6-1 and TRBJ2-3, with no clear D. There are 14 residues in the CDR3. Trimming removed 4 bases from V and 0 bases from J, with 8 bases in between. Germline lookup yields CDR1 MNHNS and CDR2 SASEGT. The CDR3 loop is CASSGTRSTDTQYF. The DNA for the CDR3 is TGTGCCAGCAGTGGCACCAGGAGCACAGATACGCAGTATTTT.

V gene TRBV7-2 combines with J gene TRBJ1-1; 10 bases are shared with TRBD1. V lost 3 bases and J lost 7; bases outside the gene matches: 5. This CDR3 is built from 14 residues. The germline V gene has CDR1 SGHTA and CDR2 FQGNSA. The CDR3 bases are TGTGCCAGCAGCTTCTCGGACAGGGGGATTGAAGCTTTCTTT. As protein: CASSFSDRGIEAFF.

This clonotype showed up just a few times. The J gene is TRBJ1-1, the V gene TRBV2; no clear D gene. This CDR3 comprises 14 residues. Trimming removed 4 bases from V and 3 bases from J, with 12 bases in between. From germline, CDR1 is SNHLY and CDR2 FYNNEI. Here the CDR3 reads CASSAGKYDTEAFF. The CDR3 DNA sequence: TGTGCCAGCAGTGCAGGAAAGTACGACACTGAAGCTTTCTTT.